The clone carrying this TCR beta chain was recorded only once. This specimen comes from a study of blood T cell repertoires in COVID-19. Study as a whole: Spain, Italy and the United States supplied samples that represented acute and convalescent COVID-19. Sample material is recorded as cDNA or gDNA derived from T cells, B-cell-depleted T cells, or PBMCs.

The CDR3 sequence is 13 residues long. The V end was cut by 4 bases, the J end by 8 bases, with 15 bases between. Per the germline V gene, CDR1 is SGHRS and CDR2 is YFSETQ. In the source study's methods: Reference gene primer amplification yielded estimated nucleated cell counts. Repertoires were generated with immunoSEQ multiplex PCR, while TCRdb's copy carries only in-frame clones and drops some. The D gene and trimming were derived from the DNA, and the V and J assignments and clone size from that table. The sample lists 70,000 to 95,000 clones; 85% were seen once. The chain joins TRBV5-1 to TRBJ1-2; a possible D gene is TRBD1 (6 bases). The material sequenced was peripheral blood. The source of this sequence is a man aged 80 or over with active or convalescent COVID-19. DNA of the CDR3: TGCGCCAGCAGCCCCGGGGGGGGCGAAGGCTACACCTTC. It encodes CASSPGGGEGYTF.